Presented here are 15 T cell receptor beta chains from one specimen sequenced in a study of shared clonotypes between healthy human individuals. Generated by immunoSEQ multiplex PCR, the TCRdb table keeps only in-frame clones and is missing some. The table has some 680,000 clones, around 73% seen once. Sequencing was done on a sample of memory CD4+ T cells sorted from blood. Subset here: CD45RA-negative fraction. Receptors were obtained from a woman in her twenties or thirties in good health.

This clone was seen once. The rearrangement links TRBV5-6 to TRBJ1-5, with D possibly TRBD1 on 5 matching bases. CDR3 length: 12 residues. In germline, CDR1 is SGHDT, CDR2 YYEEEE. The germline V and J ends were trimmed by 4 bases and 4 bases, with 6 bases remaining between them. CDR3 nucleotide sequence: TGTGCCAGCAGCGAGGGGAATCAGCCCCAGCATTTT. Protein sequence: CASSEGNQPQHF.

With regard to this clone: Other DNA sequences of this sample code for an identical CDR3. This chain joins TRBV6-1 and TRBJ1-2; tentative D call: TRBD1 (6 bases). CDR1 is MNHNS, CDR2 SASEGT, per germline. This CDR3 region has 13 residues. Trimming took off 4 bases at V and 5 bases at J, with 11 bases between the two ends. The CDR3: CASSGQGIYGYTF. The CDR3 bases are TGTGCCAGCAGTGGCCAGGGGATTTATGGCTACACCTTC.

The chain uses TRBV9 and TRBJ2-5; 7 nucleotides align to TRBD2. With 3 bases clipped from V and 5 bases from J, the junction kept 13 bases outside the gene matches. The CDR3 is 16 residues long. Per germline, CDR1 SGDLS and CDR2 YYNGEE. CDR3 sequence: CASSALSGEGPETQYF. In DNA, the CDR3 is TGTGCCAGCAGCGCCCTTTCGGGGGAGGGCCCCGAGACCCAGTACTTC.

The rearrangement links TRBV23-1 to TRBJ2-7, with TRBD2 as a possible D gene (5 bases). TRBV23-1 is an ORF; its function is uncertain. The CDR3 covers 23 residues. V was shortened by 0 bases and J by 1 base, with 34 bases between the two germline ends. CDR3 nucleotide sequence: TGCGCCAGCAGTCAATCCCCCACCCCAAGGGAGCCGGCTTGGGCGCAAGTTTCCTACGAGCAGTACTTC. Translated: CASSQSPTPREPAWAQVSYEQYF.

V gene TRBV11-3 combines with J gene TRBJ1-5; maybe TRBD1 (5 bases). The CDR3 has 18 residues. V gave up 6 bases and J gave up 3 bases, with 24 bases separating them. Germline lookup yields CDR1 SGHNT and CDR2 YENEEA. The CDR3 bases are TGTGCCAGCAGTACAACCCTCCGGGACGGCGCTTTCAATCAGCCCCAGCATTTT. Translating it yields CASSTTLRDGAFNQPQHF.

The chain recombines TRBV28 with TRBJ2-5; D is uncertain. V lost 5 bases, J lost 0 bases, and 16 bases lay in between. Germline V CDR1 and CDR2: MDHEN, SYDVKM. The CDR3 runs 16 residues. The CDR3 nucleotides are TGTGCCAGCAGTGAGCCTAGAGGTTCGTACCAAGAGACCCAGTACTTC. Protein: CASSEPRGSYQETQYF.

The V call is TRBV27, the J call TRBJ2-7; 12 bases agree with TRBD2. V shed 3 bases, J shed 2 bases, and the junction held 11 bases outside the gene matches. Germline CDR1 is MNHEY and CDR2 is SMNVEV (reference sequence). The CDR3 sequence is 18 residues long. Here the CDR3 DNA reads TGTGCCAGCAGTTTTCGGATGACTAGCGGGAGTCCAACCTACGAGCAGTACTTC. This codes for CASSFRMTSGSPTYEQYF.

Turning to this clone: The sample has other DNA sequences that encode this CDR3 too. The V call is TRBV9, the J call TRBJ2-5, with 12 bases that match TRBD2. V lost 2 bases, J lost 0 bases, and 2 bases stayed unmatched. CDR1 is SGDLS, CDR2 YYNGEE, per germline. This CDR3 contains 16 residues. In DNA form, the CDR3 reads TGTGCCAGCAGCGTCGGACTAGCGGGGTACCAAGAGACCCAGTACTTC. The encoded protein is CASSVGLAGYQETQYF.

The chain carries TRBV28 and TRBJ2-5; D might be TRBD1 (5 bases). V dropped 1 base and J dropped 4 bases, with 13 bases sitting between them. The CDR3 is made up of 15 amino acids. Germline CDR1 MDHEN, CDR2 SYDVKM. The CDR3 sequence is CASSLFNRLLETQYF. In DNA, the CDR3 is TGTGCCAGCAGTTTATTTAACAGGTTATTAGAGACCCAGTACTTC.

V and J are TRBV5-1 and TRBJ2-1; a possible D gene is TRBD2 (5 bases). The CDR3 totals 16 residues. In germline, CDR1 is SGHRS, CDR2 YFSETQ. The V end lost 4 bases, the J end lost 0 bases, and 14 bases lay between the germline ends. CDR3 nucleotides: TGCGCCAGCAGCAAGTTAGCGCTGAGCTCCTACAATGAGCAGTTCTTC. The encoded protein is CASSKLALSSYNEQFF.

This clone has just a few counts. CDR3 loop: CASTSFSGKREQYF. The CDR3 DNA is TGTGCCAGCACTTCCTTTTCGGGTAAGAGGGAGCAGTACTTC. The J gene is TRBJ2-7, the V gene TRBV28; D unresolved. CDR1 and CDR2 (germline): MDHEN, SYDVKM. V was cut by 7 bases and J by 7 bases, with 20 bases left in between. The CDR3 spans 14 residues.

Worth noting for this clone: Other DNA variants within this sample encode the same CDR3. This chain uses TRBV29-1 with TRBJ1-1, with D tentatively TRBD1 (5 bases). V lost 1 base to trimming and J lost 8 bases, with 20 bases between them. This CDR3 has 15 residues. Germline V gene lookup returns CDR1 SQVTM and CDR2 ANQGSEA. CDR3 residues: CSVEVNGGHGTEAFF. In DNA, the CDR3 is TGCAGCGTTGAAGTAAACGGAGGTCATGGGACCGAAGCTTTCTTT. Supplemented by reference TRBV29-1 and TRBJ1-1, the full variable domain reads SAVISQKPSRDICQRGTSLTIQCQVDSQVTMMFWYRQQPGQSLTLIATANQGSEATYESGFVIDKFPISRPNLTFSTLTVSNMSPEDSSIYLCSVEVNGGHGTEAFFGQGTRLTVV.

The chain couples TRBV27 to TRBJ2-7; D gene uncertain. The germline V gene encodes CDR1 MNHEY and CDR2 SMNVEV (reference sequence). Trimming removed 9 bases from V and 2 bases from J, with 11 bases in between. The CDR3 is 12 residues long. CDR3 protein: CASRTNTYEQYF. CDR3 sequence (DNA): TGTGCCAGTCGTACAAATACCTACGAGCAGTACTTC.

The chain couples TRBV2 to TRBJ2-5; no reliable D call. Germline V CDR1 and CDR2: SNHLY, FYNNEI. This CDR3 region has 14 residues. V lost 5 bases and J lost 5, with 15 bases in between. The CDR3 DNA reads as TGTGCCAGCAGTCTCCTTAGGCAGCCGGAGACCCAGTACTTC. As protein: CASSLLRQPETQYF.

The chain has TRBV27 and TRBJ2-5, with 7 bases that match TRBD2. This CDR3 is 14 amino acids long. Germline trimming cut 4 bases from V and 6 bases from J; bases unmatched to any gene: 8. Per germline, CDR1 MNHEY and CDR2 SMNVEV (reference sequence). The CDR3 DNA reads TGTGCCAGCAGTTCTCCGGGAGCGGGACAGACCCAGTACTTC. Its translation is CASSSPGAGQTQYF.